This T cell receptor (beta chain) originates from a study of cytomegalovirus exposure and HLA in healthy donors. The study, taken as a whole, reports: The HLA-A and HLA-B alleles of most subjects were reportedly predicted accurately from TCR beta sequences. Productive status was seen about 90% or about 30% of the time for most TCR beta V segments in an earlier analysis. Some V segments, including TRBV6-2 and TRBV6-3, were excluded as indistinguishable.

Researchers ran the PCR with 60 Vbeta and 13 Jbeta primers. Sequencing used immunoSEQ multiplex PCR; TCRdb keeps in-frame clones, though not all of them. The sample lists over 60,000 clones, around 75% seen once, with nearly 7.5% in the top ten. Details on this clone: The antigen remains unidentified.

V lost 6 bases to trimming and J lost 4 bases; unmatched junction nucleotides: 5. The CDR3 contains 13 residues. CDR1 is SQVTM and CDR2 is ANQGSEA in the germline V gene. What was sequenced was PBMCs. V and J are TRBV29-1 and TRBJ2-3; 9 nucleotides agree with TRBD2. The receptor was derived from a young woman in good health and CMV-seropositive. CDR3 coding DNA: TGCAGCGTAAATGAGCGGGAGGCAGATACGCAGTATTTT. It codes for CSVNEREADTQYF.